The 24 T cell receptor beta chains listed next were all sequenced from one sample in a study of cytomegalovirus exposure and HLA in healthy donors. PCR involved 60 Vbeta and 13 Jbeta primers. The table came from immunoSEQ multiplex PCR; TCRdb's copy has only in-frame clones and leaves some out. In the table there are about 100,000 clones, about 72% of which are singletons. The specimen was PBMCs. Receptor source: a woman aged 55-69 years in good health and CMV-seropositive.

This clone was picked up one time. The chain has TRBV18 and TRBJ1-4; TRBD1 matches 9 bases. V was clipped by 2 bases and J by 7 bases; unmatched bases: 5. Germline V gives CDR1 KGHSH, CDR2 LQKENI. There are 15 residues in the CDR3. The CDR3 loop is CASSPIGTGREKLFF. CDR3 nucleotide sequence: TGTGCCAGCTCACCAATAGGGACAGGGCGTGAAAAACTGTTTTTT.

This clone was counted many times. The chain uses TRBV5-1 and TRBJ2-3, with D unresolved. Germline assignment: CDR1 SGHRS and CDR2 YFSETQ. The CDR3 contains 14 residues. The V end was cut by 0 bases, the J end by 1 base, with 6 bases between. In DNA, the CDR3 is TGCGCCAGCAGCTTGGAGCTAGGCACAGATACGCAGTATTTT. It encodes CASSLELGTDTQYF.

The V and J genes are TRBV2 and TRBJ1-5, with a possible D match to TRBD1 (6 bases). This CDR3 spans 13 amino acids. Trimming stripped 7 bases from V and 4 bases from J, with 11 bases between. The germline CDR1 and CDR2 sequences are SNHLY and FYNNEI. In DNA form, the CDR3 reads TGTGCCAGCATCGGACAGACTAATCAGCCCCAGCATTTT. Translating gives CASIGQTNQPQHF.

This sequence joins TRBV4-2 and TRBJ2-5; a weak D match, TRBD1 (6 bases). The J call may be in error: the DNA end matches TRBJ2-7 better. The length of the CDR3 is 14 residues. Per germline, CDR1 LGHNA and CDR2 YNFKEQ. For the CDR3, the DNA is TGTGCCAGCAGCCAAGCGGGACACCAGTACGAGCAGTACTTC. Protein product: CASSQAGHQYEQYF.

The V call is TRBV6-6, the J call TRBJ1-1, with D tentatively TRBD1 (5 bases). V lost 3 bases and J lost 0, with 8 bases in between. This CDR3 has 14 residues. The V gene's germline CDR1 is MNHNY and CDR2 SVGAGI (reference sequence). The CDR3 DNA follows: TGTGCCAGCAGTTATGGGGCATTGAACACTGAAGCTTTCTTT. This codes for CASSYGALNTEAFF.

V usage is TRBV30 and J usage is TRBJ2-5; 11 bases agree with TRBD2. V was pared by 0 bases and J by 5 bases, with 5 bases of the junction left unmatched. Germline lookup yields CDR1 GTSNPN and CDR2 SVGIG (reference sequence). The CDR3 covers 15 residues. The CDR3 sequence is CAWSVGSSGRETQYF. The CDR3 DNA reads TGTGCCTGGAGTGTTGGGTCTAGCGGGAGGGAGACCCAGTACTTC.

This rearrangement joins TRBV9 to TRBJ2-7; a possible D gene is TRBD2 (6 bases). Per the germline V gene, CDR1 is SGDLS and CDR2 is YYNGEE. Trimming took off 0 bases at V and 7 bases at J, with 14 bases between the two ends. The CDR3 totals 14 residues. This chain's CDR3 is CASSVAPSEGEQYF. In DNA, the CDR3 is TGTGCCAGCAGCGTAGCTCCTAGCGAGGGGGAGCAGTACTTC.

This chain uses TRBV29-1 with TRBJ2-3; TRBD2 might be the D (5 bases). Germline CDR1 is SQVTM and CDR2 is ANQGSEA. Trimming left V 3 bases short and J 7 bases short, with 11 bases between. The CDR3 loop spans 12 amino acids. CDR3: CSVEILEHTQYF. The CDR3 DNA is TGCAGCGTTGAGATACTAGAACATACGCAGTATTTT.

The chain has TRBV5-1 and TRBJ2-1; 10 nucleotides line up with TRBD1. This CDR3 is built from 15 residues. CDR1 and CDR2 from the germline V gene are SGHRS and YFSETQ. V was clipped by 4 bases and J by 6 bases; unmatched bases: 7. The CDR3 nucleotides are TGCGCCAGCAGCCGCGGGACAGGGGCCTTCAATGAGCAGTTCTTC. It encodes CASSRGTGAFNEQFF.

V is TRBV18 and J is TRBJ1-4; the D is unclear. The length of the CDR3 is 15 residues. CDR1 is KGHSH, CDR2 LQKENI, per germline. V was trimmed by 2 bases and J by 4 bases, leaving 11 bases between them. The CDR3 here is CASSPRGSLNEKLFF. CDR3 DNA: TGTGCCAGCTCACCAAGAGGCAGTCTTAATGAAAAACTGTTTTTT.

This clone came up a few times. V gene TRBV27 combines with J gene TRBJ2-3; 7 bases are a match to TRBD1. V lost 4 bases and J lost 3; bases outside the gene matches: 7. CDR1 MNHEY and CDR2 SMNVEV come from the germline V gene (reference sequence). The CDR3 runs 15 residues. CDR3 region: CASSSRQGWTDTQYF. CDR3 in DNA: TGTGCCAGCAGTTCCCGACAGGGTTGGACAGATACGCAGTATTTT.

The rearrangement links TRBV25-1 to TRBJ2-1; no clear D gene. V was shortened by 7 bases and J by 8 bases, with 21 bases between the two germline ends. The CDR3 contains 15 residues. Germline loops: CDR1 MGHDK, CDR2 SYGVNS. CDR3 bases: TGTGCCAGCACTCCCCCAGGTCCACCTTTCGATGAGCAGTTCTTC. Translated, it gives CASTPPGPPFDEQFF. Complete variable domain (other parts from reference TRBV25-1 and TRBJ2-1): EADIYQTPRYLVIGTGKKITLECSQTMGHDKMYWYQQDPGMELHLIHYSYGVNSTEKGDLSSESTVSRIRTEHFPLTLESARPSHTSQYLCASTPPGPPFDEQFFGPGTRLTVL.

The gene calls are TRBV7-9 and TRBJ2-3, with unresolved D. This CDR3 region has 14 residues. Between the trimmed V and J ends, which lost 0 bases and 7 bases, there was a span of 11 bases. The germline CDR1 and CDR2 sequences are SEHNR and FQNEAQ (reference sequence). Here the CDR3 reads CASSLAGMGHTQYF. As DNA, the CDR3 is TGTGCCAGCAGCTTAGCCGGTATGGGCCATACGCAGTATTTT.

This chain joins TRBV10-2 and TRBJ1-6; 7 bases match TRBD1. Per the germline V gene, CDR1 is WSHSY and CDR2 is SAAADI. After removal of 6 bases from V and 10 bases from J, the junction contained 6 bases not matched to a gene. CDR3 length: 13 residues. DNA for the CDR3: TGCGCCAGCAGGACAGGGAGCGGATCACCCCTCCACTTT. As protein: CASRTGSGSPLHF.

This chain joins TRBV7-6 and TRBJ1-4; D ambiguous. The CDR3 is made up of 14 amino acids. Germline loops: CDR1 SGHVS, CDR2 FNYEAQ. The V end lost 2 bases, the J end lost 0 bases, and 4 bases lay between the germline ends. The CDR3 sequence is CASSLSATNEKLFF. The DNA for the CDR3 is TGTGCCAGCAGCTTATCAGCAACTAATGAAAAACTGTTTTTT.

The rearrangement joins TRBV28 to TRBJ1-5, with D tentatively TRBD1 (5 bases). Germline CDR1 is MDHEN and CDR2 is SYDVKM. This CDR3 contains 13 residues. V was shortened by 6 bases and J by 4 bases, with 10 bases between the two germline ends. This CDR3 is CASSRQINQPQHF. DNA of the CDR3: TGTGCCAGCAGCCGACAGATAAATCAGCCCCAGCATTTT.

J is TRBJ2-1 and V is TRBV7-3; 8 nucleotides agree with TRBD2. The junction had 11 bases not matched to a gene; V was cut back by 1 base and J by 6 bases. Germline V gene data show CDR1 as SGHTA and CDR2 as FQGTGA. The CDR3 is made up of 17 amino acids. CDR3 region: CASSLIGGRQGSNEQFF. The CDR3 DNA follows: TGTGCCAGCAGCTTAATCGGCGGGAGGCAAGGGAGCAATGAGCAGTTCTTC.

The genes are TRBV6-6 and TRBJ1-5, with D maybe TRBD1 (5 bases). CDR1 and CDR2 from the germline V gene are MNHNY and SVGAGI (reference sequence). The CDR3 is 16 residues long. Trimming cost V 2 bases and J 6 bases, with 17 bases left between them. The CDR3 nucleotides read TGTGCCAGCAGTTACGGACGGACTACCGGGGGTCAGCCCCAGCATTTT. It specifies CASSYGRTTGGQPQHF.

The chain links TRBV27 to TRBJ2-5, with D tentatively TRBD2 (5 bases). Germline V gene data show CDR1 as MNHEY and CDR2 as SMNVEV (reference sequence). Trimming removed 3 bases at V and 7 bases at J, with 9 bases between. The CDR3 runs to 12 residues. CDR3 bases: TGTGCCAGCAGTTTCCGTGAGGGGACCCAGTACTTC. Translation gives CASSFREGTQYF.

This clone was observed a few times. The chain carries TRBV5-8 and TRBJ2-1; possibly TRBD1 for D (6 bases). Trimming took off 3 bases at V and 1 base at J, with 11 bases between the two ends. Germline CDR1 reads SGHTS; CDR2 reads YDEGEE. The CDR3 is 15 residues long. The CDR3 DNA reads as TGTGCCAGCAGCTGGGGGACATCTTCCTACAATGAGCAGTTCTTC. Its translation: CASSWGTSSYNEQFF.

This chain connects TRBV19 to TRBJ1-2, with 7 bases lining up with TRBD1. The CDR3 runs 14 residues. In germline, CDR1 is LNHDA, CDR2 SQIVND (reference sequence). J was trimmed by 5 bases and V by 3 bases; bases with no gene match: 6. CDR3 sequence: CASSIGGGDYGYTF. The CDR3 DNA reads TGTGCCAGTAGTATCGGAGGGGGCGATTATGGCTACACCTTC.

This clone showed up just a few times. This chain connects TRBV27 to TRBJ2-5; D gene unclear. Near its end, the DNA agrees better with TRBJ2-7, so the J call may be wrong. CDR3 size: 14 residues. CDR1 is MNHEY, CDR2 SMNVEV, per germline (reference sequence). CDR3 sequence reads: CATSSSTLSYEQYF. The CDR3 bases are TGTGCCACCTCTTCCTCAACCCTCTCCTACGAGCAGTACTTC.

The chain recombines TRBV5-4 with TRBJ2-3; D perhaps matches TRBD2 (6 bases). CDR3 size: 15 residues. Per the germline V gene, CDR1 is SGHNT and CDR2 is YYREEE (reference sequence). V was pared by 5 bases and J by 0 bases, with 13 bases between. As DNA, the CDR3 is TGTGCCAGCAGTTTTAGCGGTGCTAGCACAGATACGCAGTATTTT. Its translation is CASSFSGASTDTQYF.

This clone showed up just a few times. This chain joins TRBV5-4 and TRBJ1-1; D is ambiguous. The CDR3 runs to 15 residues. V was pared by 0 bases and J by 2 bases, with 11 bases between. The V gene's germline CDR1 is SGHNT and CDR2 YYREEE (reference sequence). The DNA of the CDR3 is TGTGCCAGCAGCTTGGGAGGGAGTATAAACACTGAAGCTTTCTTT. Encoded protein: CASSLGGSINTEAFF.